The clone carrying this T cell receptor beta chain was seen a handful of times. These data originate in a study of T-cell reconstitution after alpha-beta-depleted transplantation in children. Using unique molecular identifiers, the investigators prepared the TCRbeta library. MiXCR was run by TCRdb on the PCR reads, yielding one entry per CDR3 protein. The repertoire holds approximately 400,000 distinct CDR3 sequences, with about 11% as singletons. The material was PBMCs from the stem cell graft donor, obtained from the stem cell graft. This TCR was sampled from a human donor who donated a stem cell graft to a child with acute myeloid leukemia.

DNA of the CDR3: TGTGCCAGTAGCGGGAGGGCCTTAGATGAGCAGTTCTTC. Protein: CASSGRALDEQFF. The rearrangement uses TRBV5-4 and TRBJ2-1; 11 bases match TRBD2. The CDR3 has 13 amino acids. V shed 8 bases, J shed 8 bases, and the junction held 6 bases outside the gene matches. Looked up from germline, CDR1 is SGHNT and CDR2 is YYREEE (reference sequence).